Shown below are 32 T cell receptor beta chains from a single sample sequenced in a study of Graves' ophthalmopathy and Graves' hyperthyroidism. TCR beta CDR3 regions were amplified from RNA transcripts. An opening RT-PCR round employed HTBI primers and preceded a second-round multiplex PCR. A single record per CDR3 protein comes from TCRdb applying MiXCR to the multiplex PCR reads. The sample lists some 160,000 distinct CDR3 sequences, 35% to 50% occurring once. The sample comprised peripheral blood. The source of these receptors is a man aged 30-40 years with Graves' ophthalmopathy.

The chain combines TRBV6-1 with TRBJ1-3; 7 bases line up with TRBD1. V trimming: 6 bases; J trimming: 2 bases; junction bases outside the gene matches: 10. Germline values: CDR1 MNHNS, CDR2 SASEGT. The CDR3 length is 16 residues. The CDR3 protein is CASSLGIGTAGNTIYF. In nucleotides, the CDR3 is TGTGCCAGCAGCCTCGGAATCGGGACAGCTGGAAACACCATATATTTT.

This clonotype was recorded at least ten times. This chain links TRBV12-3 or TRBV12-4 with TRBJ2-7, with TRBD1 matching 10 bases. The CDR3 runs to 15 residues. The V gene end was trimmed by 6 bases and the J gene end by 3 bases; junction bases not matched to a gene: 8. The CDR3 sequence is CASRAGTGAFYEQYF. The CDR3 region has the DNA TGTGCCAGCAGGGCCGGGACAGGGGCTTTCTACGAGCAGTACTTC.

This clonotype was observed many times. Since a much larger clone is just one base distant, this may be a read error. This chain joins TRBV6-1 and TRBJ1-2, with no clear D. V gave up 11 bases and J gave up 6 bases, with 16 bases separating them. This CDR3 spans 12 amino acids. CDR1 is MNHNS, CDR2 SASEGT, per germline. CDR3 protein: CAAGRPDNGYTF. CDR3 in DNA: TGTGCCGCCGGCCGGCCCGACAATGGCTACACCTTC.

This clonotype was picked up a small number of times. The DNA is omitted, as the CDR3 cannot be located on it reliably, and the CDR3 follows TCRdb's listing. The gene calls are TRBV30 and TRBJ2-2. Germline CDR1 and CDR2: GTSNPN and SVGIG (reference sequence). The CDR3 adds up to 13 amino acids, both ends counted. CDR3 protein: CAWSVRRAGELFF.

In its sample, this clonotype was seen many times. V gene TRBV12-3 or TRBV12-4 combines with J gene TRBJ1-2; D unclear. The CDR3 has 13 amino acids. Trimming stripped 6 bases from V and 2 bases from J, with 10 bases between. CDR3 DNA sequence: TGTGCCAGCAGCCCGGGTGGGAACTATGGCTACACCTTC. This gives the protein CASSPGGNYGYTF.

This clonotype came up many times. The chain has TRBV5-6 and TRBJ1-1; no definite D call. This CDR3 contains 15 residues. From germline, CDR1 is SGHDT and CDR2 YYEEEE. The V end lost 5 bases, the J end lost 6 bases, and 20 bases lay between the germline ends. CDR3 sequence reads: CASRSGPGRTPEAFF. The CDR3 DNA reads TGTGCCAGCAGATCTGGGCCGGGGAGGACGCCTGAAGCTTTCTTT.

This clonotype was found many times. The chain carries TRBV6-5 and TRBJ2-2; D is perhaps TRBD2 (7 bases). Germline CDR1 and CDR2: MNHEY and SVGAGI. Trimming took off 2 bases at V and 7 bases at J, with 14 bases between the two ends. This CDR3 has 15 residues. CDR3 in DNA: TGTGCCAGCAGTTACCTAGGGGGGGCTGGCGGGGAGCTGTTTTTT. Its translation is CASSYLGGAGGELFF.

This clonotype has ten or more counts. This rearrangement joins TRBV11-1 to TRBJ1-3; D gene unclear. Germline V CDR1 and CDR2: SGHAT, FQDESV (reference sequence). Trimming left V 3 bases short and J 0 bases short, with 12 bases between. This CDR3 has 16 residues. The CDR3: CASSFLPIDSGNTIYF. As DNA, the CDR3 is TGTGCCAGCAGCTTCCTCCCCATAGACTCTGGAAACACCATATATTTT.

The V call is TRBV28, the J call TRBJ2-4; D may match TRBD1 or TRBD2 (5 bases each). V lost 3 bases, J lost 9 bases, and 9 bases lay in between. CDR1 is MDHEN, CDR2 SYDVKM, per germline. This CDR3 has 12 residues. For the CDR3, the DNA is TGTGCCAGCAGTTTGCCAGGGAGCATTCAGTACTTC. Its protein is CASSLPGSIQYF.

V gene TRBV2 combines with J gene TRBJ1-1; D uncertain. V gave up 7 bases and J gave up 6 bases, with 18 bases separating them. CDR3 length: 14 residues. The germline CDR1 and CDR2 sequences are SNHLY and FYNNEI. CDR3 in amino acids: CASTVWGAGSEAFF. DNA of the CDR3: TGTGCCAGCACAGTGTGGGGTGCTGGTTCTGAAGCTTTCTTT.

The chain links TRBV6-5 to TRBJ2-7; D is unclear. Germline assignment: CDR1 MNHEY and CDR2 SVGAGI. V lost 2 bases and J 6 bases, leaving 8 bases between the germline ends. This CDR3 contains 12 residues. This CDR3 is CASSYTSIEQYF. The CDR3 DNA sequence: TGTGCCAGCAGTTACACATCGATCGAGCAGTACTTC.

This clonotype was observed at least ten times. The chain carries TRBV6-2 or TRBV6-3 and TRBJ1-1, with TRBD1 identical over 10 bases. This CDR3 comprises 14 residues. The J segment lost 5 bases and the V segment lost 8 bases, leaving 8 bases of the junction unmatched. Per the germline V gene, CDR1 is MNHEY and CDR2 is SVGEGT. The CDR3 here is CASRRTGGETEAFF. The DNA of the CDR3 is TGTGCCAGCCGGAGGACAGGGGGAGAAACTGAAGCTTTCTTT.

This clonotype was seen at least ten times. The genes are TRBV20-1 and TRBJ2-7; TRBD1 agrees at 8 bases. Germline V gene sequence: CDR1 DFQATT, CDR2 SNEGSKA (reference sequence). The V gene end was trimmed by 5 bases and the J gene end by 4 bases; junction bases not matched to a gene: 13. The CDR3 is 15 amino acids. The CDR3 region has the DNA TGCAGTGCTCTTCATGGGACAGGTTTTTTTTACGAGCAGTACTTC. Translated, it gives CSALHGTGFFYEQYF.

In this sample, this clonotype turned up many times. This chain links TRBV24-1 with TRBJ1-1, with D possibly TRBD1 on 6 matching bases. The CDR3 loop spans 14 amino acids. V lost 9 bases, J lost 0 bases, and 13 bases lay in between. Germline V gene sequence: CDR1 KGHDR, CDR2 SFDVKD. The CDR3 spells CATRGGRVNTEAFF. CDR3 sequence (DNA): TGTGCCACCCGGGGGGGCAGGGTGAACACTGAAGCTTTCTTT.

The chain is built from TRBV10-3 and TRBJ2-7; D is uncertain. The CDR3 extends over 15 amino acids. Germline CDR1 ENHRY, CDR2 SYGVKD. Trimming took off 0 bases at V and 0 bases at J, with 9 bases between the two ends. In nucleotides, the CDR3 is TGTGCCATCAGTGAGTCCCCGGCCAGCTCCTACGAGCAGTACTTC. Translation gives CAISESPASSYEQYF.

This clonotype was counted at least ten times. This chain's CDR3 is CASSLKGRVGTTRPEAFF. CDR3 sequence (DNA): TGTGCCAGCAGTTTAAAAGGTAGAGTAGGAACAACCCGTCCTGAAGCTTTCTTT. The chain has TRBV12-3 or TRBV12-4 and TRBJ1-1; no definite D call. The CDR3 spans 18 residues. The V gene lost 2 bases and the J gene lost 6 bases, with 25 bases spanning the gap.

The chain has TRBV12-3 or TRBV12-4 and TRBJ1-1, with D unresolved. The CDR3 is 14 residues long. The ends were cut back, 3 bases at V and 1 base at J, with 9 bases in the middle. The CDR3 loop reads CASSFSVQNTEAFF. The CDR3 bases are TGTGCCAGCAGTTTCTCTGTTCAGAACACTGAAGCTTTCTTT.

This clonotype was picked up many times. This chain links TRBV7-2 with TRBJ2-7; 7 bases match TRBD1. The germline CDR1 and CDR2 sequences are SGHTA and FQGNSA. CDR3 size: 13 residues. V trimming: 5 bases; J trimming: 3 bases; junction bases outside the gene matches: 4. The CDR3 region has the DNA TGTGCCAGCAGCCGCCGGGACAGCTACGAGCAGTACTTC. Amino acids: CASSRRDSYEQYF.

The gene calls are TRBV3-1 and TRBJ1-1; D is undetermined. Germline assignment: CDR1 LGHDT and CDR2 YNNKEL (reference sequence). This CDR3 is 13 amino acids long. V gave up 4 bases and J gave up 4 bases, with 10 bases separating them. The CDR3 DNA is TGTGCCAGCAGCCCCGGGAGTTTCACTGAAGCTTTCTTT. As protein: CASSPGSFTEAFF.

The chain is built from TRBV6-5 and TRBJ2-5, with a possible D match to TRBD2 (5 bases). The CDR3 runs 15 residues. Germline V gene sequence: CDR1 MNHEY, CDR2 SVGAGI. Trimming removed 2 bases from V and 2 bases from J, with 12 bases in between. DNA of the CDR3: TGTGCCAGCAGTTACACTTTTTCGGGACAAGAGACCCAGTACTTC. Its protein is CASSYTFSGQETQYF.

The chain combines TRBV12-3 or TRBV12-4 with TRBJ1-5; unclear D gene. Trimming stripped 0 bases from V and 4 bases from J, with 4 bases between. The CDR3 has 13 amino acids. The CDR3 sequence is CASSLADNQPQHF. The DNA of the CDR3 is TGTGCCAGCAGTTTAGCGGATAATCAGCCCCAGCATTTT.

This clonotype was counted ten times or more. The chain links TRBV20-1 to TRBJ1-5; no clear D gene. Per germline, CDR1 DFQATT and CDR2 SNEGSKA (reference sequence). V shed 0 bases and J shed 6 bases, with 12 bases lying between them. There are 14 residues in the CDR3. The CDR3 is CSARDNLGSQPQHF. CDR3 bases: TGCAGTGCTAGAGATAACCTAGGCAGTCAGCCCCAGCATTTT.

The gene calls are TRBV6-2 or TRBV6-3 and TRBJ2-7; TRBD1 is a possible D gene (6 bases). Between the trimmed V and J ends, which lost 4 bases and 2 bases, there was a span of 12 bases. CDR3 length: 14 amino acids. Germline loops: CDR1 MNHEY, CDR2 SVGEGT. CDR3 sequence: CASSWGHGAYEQYF. The CDR3 DNA reads TGTGCCAGCAGTTGGGGACACGGAGCCTACGAGCAGTACTTC.

Many counts were recorded for this clonotype. The chain joins TRBV28 to TRBJ1-2; possible D gene TRBD1, 6 bases. This CDR3 has 14 amino acids. Germline loops: CDR1 MDHEN, CDR2 SYDVKM. The germline V and J ends were trimmed by 8 bases and 4 bases, with 17 bases remaining between them. CDR3 nucleotide sequence: TGTGCCAGCCAAGGGGGGGGGACTCCCTATGGCTACACCTTC. Amino acids: CASQGGGTPYGYTF.

This sequence joins TRBV28 and TRBJ2-7; 9 bases map to TRBD1. The CDR3 consists of 16 residues. V shed 3 bases and J 4 bases; nucleotides not matched to a gene: 10. The V gene's germline CDR1 is MDHEN and CDR2 SYDVKM. CDR3 DNA: TGTGCCAGCAGTTTCAAATGGACAGGGGCCTTATACGAGCAGTACTTC. It translates to CASSFKWTGALYEQYF.

V is TRBV6-2 or TRBV6-3 and J is TRBJ2-5, with D perhaps being TRBD1 or TRBD2 (6 bases each). The V and J ends lost 9 bases and 5 bases respectively, with 25 bases between them. Germline V lookup: CDR1 MNHEY, CDR2 SVGEGT. This CDR3 has 16 residues. The CDR3 loop is CARAQEGGADQETQYF. The DNA of the CDR3 is TGTGCCAGGGCTCAAGAGGGGGGCGCGGATCAGGAGACCCAGTACTTC.

The genes are TRBV11-1 and TRBJ1-1; 9 bases fit TRBD1. In germline, CDR1 is SGHAT, CDR2 FQDESV (reference sequence). The CDR3 spans 13 residues. The V and J ends lost 6 bases and 7 bases, in that order; junction bases with no gene match: 6. This CDR3 reads CASRLTGGVEAFF. CDR3 coding DNA: TGTGCCAGCAGATTAACAGGGGGCGTTGAAGCTTTCTTT.

Points on this clonotype: One end of the junction fails to match germline, which may point to a read error. The chain combines TRBV19 with TRBJ2-7; the D gene is possibly TRBD2 (5 bases). The CDR3 extends over 14 amino acids. CDR1 and CDR2 from the germline V gene are LNHDA and SQIVND (reference sequence). DNA of the CDR3: TGTGCCAGTAAACAGAGGGCGGCGTCCCTCGAGCACTACTTC. Residues: CASKQRAASLEHYF. The full variable domain, with the rest looked up from reference TRBV19 and TRBJ2-7, is DGGITQSPKYLFRKEGQNVTLSCEQNLNHDAMYWYRQDPGQGLRLIYYSQIVNDFQKGDIAEGYSVSREKKESFPLTVTSAQKNPTAFYLCASKQRAASLEHYFGPGTRLTVT.

The rearrangement joins TRBV6-2 or TRBV6-3 to TRBJ1-2; the D is unclear. The V gene lost 6 bases and the J gene lost 3 bases, with 17 bases spanning the gap. Germline CDR1 is MNHEY and CDR2 is SVGEGT. The CDR3 runs to 15 residues. The CDR3 sequence is CASSLSFGSDYGYTF. In DNA form, the CDR3 reads TGTGCCAGCAGCCTCTCTTTTGGGTCCGACTATGGCTACACCTTC.

This clonotype was seen ten or more times. V gene TRBV10-3 combines with J gene TRBJ2-2; 8 bases match TRBD1. Germline V gene data show CDR1 as ENHRY and CDR2 as SYGVKD. This CDR3 contains 15 residues. J gave up 1 base and V 6 bases, and 4 bases lay outside the gene matches. DNA for the CDR3: TGTGCCATCAGAGCCGGGACAGGGAACACCGGGGAGCTGTTTTTT. Translating it yields CAIRAGTGNTGELFF.

This chain uses TRBV7-8 with TRBJ2-7; D unresolved. The V gene's germline CDR1 is SGHVS and CDR2 FQNEAQ. The CDR3 contains 13 residues. Trimming removed 5 bases from V and 7 bases from J, with 15 bases in between. Here the CDR3 DNA reads TGTGCCAGCAGCCGCCTCCCGGAGCGTGAGCAGTACTTC. Translation: CASSRLPEREQYF.

This clonotype was observed at least ten times. The rearrangement links TRBV19 to TRBJ2-7; 8 nucleotides line up with TRBD1. V dropped 4 bases and J dropped 1; count of bases not matched to a gene: 9. The CDR3 is made up of 16 amino acids. The germline V gene encodes CDR1 LNHDA and CDR2 SQIVND (reference sequence). The DNA of the CDR3 is TGTGCCAGTAGTAACCCCGGACAGGGTAATTCCTACGAGCAGTACTTC. Translating gives CASSNPGQGNSYEQYF.